The present entry profiles one TCR beta chain with its context. Its specificity is not known. It was with a sample-barcoded 5' primer and a J-beta primer mix that a second PCR of roughly 6 to 12 cycles was run. Each cDNA molecule, via a template-switch adaptor with 12 random nucleotides, was tagged. Every individual sample yielded 2.5 million or more paired-end reads (each containing CDR3). MiXCR, run by TCRdb on the 5' RACE reads, gives a single entry per CDR3 protein. The data contain under 2 million distinct CDR3 sequences, about 35% of them seen just once; the ten biggest clones take up 11%. These data come from a study of blood T cells in healthy people across ages. Study-level results: Roughly linear declines in TCR beta diversity per million T cells occurred with age.

Looked up from germline, CDR1 is MDHEN and CDR2 is SYDVKM. Trimming took off 8 bases at V and 1 base at J, with 17 bases between the two ends. This CDR3 contains 15 residues. This clonotype was obtained from a woman aged 25 to 45 in good health. The chain joins TRBV28 to TRBJ1-1, with D unclear. Source material: blood. CDR3 in DNA: TGTGCCAGCCACGGGCTAAGTGGAGAGAACACTGAAGCTTTCTTT. It codes for CASHGLSGENTEAFF.